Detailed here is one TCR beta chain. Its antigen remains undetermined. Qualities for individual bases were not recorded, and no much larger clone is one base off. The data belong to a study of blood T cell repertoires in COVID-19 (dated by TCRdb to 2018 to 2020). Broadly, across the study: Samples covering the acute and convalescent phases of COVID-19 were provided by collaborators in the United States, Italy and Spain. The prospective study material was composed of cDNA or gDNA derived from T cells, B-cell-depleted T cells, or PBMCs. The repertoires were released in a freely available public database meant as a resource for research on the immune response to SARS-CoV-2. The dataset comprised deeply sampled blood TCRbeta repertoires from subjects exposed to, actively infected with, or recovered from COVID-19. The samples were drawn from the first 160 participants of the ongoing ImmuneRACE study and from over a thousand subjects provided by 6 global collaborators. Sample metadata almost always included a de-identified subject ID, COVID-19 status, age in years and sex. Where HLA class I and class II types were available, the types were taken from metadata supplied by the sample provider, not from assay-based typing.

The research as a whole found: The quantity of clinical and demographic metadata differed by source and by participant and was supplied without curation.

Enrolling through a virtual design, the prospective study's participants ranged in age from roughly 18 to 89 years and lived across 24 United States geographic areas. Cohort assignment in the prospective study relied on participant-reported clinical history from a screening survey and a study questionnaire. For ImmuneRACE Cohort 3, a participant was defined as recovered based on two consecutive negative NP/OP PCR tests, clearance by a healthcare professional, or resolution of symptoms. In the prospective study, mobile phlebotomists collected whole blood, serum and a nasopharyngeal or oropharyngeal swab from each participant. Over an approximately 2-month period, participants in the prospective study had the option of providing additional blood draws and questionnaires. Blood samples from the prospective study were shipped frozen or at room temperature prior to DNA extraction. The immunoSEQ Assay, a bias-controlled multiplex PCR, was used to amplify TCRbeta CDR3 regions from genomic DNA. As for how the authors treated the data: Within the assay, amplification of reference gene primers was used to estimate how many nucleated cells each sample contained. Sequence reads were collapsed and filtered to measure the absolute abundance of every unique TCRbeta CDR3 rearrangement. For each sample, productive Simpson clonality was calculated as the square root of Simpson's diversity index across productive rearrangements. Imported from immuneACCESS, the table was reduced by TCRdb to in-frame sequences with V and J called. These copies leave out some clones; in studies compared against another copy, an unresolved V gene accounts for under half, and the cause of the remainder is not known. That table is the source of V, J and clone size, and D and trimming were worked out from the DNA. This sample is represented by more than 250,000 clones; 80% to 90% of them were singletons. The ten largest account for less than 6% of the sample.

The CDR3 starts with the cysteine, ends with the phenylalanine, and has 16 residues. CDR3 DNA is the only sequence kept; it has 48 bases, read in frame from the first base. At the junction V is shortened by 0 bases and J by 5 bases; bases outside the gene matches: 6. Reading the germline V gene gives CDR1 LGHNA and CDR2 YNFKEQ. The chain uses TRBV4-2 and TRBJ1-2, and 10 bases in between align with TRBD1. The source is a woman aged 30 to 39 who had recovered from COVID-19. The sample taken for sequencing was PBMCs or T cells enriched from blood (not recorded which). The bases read TGTGCCAGCAGCCAAGAGGGGACAGGGGATGGGTATGGCTACACCTTC. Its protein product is CASSQEGTGDGYGYTF.